This entry is about one T cell receptor (beta chain). TCRdb's copy holds only in-frame clones and misses some; the assay was immunoSEQ multiplex PCR. Among fewer than 110,000 clones, about 90% were seen once, and the ten largest hold around 6.2%. These data come from a study of blood T cell repertoires in COVID-19. Overall study: T cells, B-cell-depleted T cells, or PBMCs provided the cDNA or gDNA that served as material.

The sample taken for sequencing was peripheral blood. The sequence was obtained from a human donor in a cohort sampled during active COVID-19.

The CDR3 loop is CSVGQGTTYGYTF. DNA for the CDR3: TGCAGCGTTGGCCAGGGGACCACCTATGGCTACACCTTC. The chain employs TRBV29-1 and TRBJ1-2; tentatively, D is TRBD1 (6 bases). CDR1 is SQVTM and CDR2 is ANQGSEA in the germline V gene. V shed 4 bases and J shed 4 bases, with 13 bases lying between them. The CDR3 spans 13 residues.